One T cell receptor (beta chain) is described in this entry. The source of the sample is a study of blood T cell repertoires in COVID-19. Study at large: PBMCs, B-cell-depleted T cells, or T cells provided the cDNA or gDNA that made up the material.

V lost 4 bases and J lost 6, with 22 bases in between. CDR3 length: 16 residues. The germline gives CDR1 SGHNT, CDR2 YYREEE (reference sequence). Those enrolled, adults aged 18 to 89 years, came from 25 or so US areas. In the authors' workflow: Cell counts per sample came from amplifying reference gene primers. Clones were sequenced by immunoSEQ multiplex PCR, and TCRdb holds only the in-frame ones, with some missing. That table gives V, J and clone size, and the DNA gave D and trimming. The table has about 340,000 clones, 92% seen once. This clonotype was sampled from a woman in her twenties or thirties who had recovered from COVID-19. Sequenced input: PBMCs or T cells enriched from blood (not recorded which). V gene TRBV5-4 combines with J gene TRBJ1-2; possible D gene TRBD1, 5 bases. The CDR3 protein is CASSELPGGLKDGYTF. In nucleotides, the CDR3 is TGTGCCAGCAGCGAGTTGCCGGGGGGATTGAAGGATGGCTACACCTTC.